Listed below are T cell receptor beta chains from one sample, sequenced in a study of shared clonotypes between healthy human individuals. The table came from immunoSEQ multiplex PCR; TCRdb's copy has only in-frame clones and leaves some out. There are approximately 97,000 clones in the sample; 67% occur only once, and about 48% lies in the top ten. Sequenced: memory CD8+ T cells sorted from blood. These receptors came from a young man in good health. The CDR3 runs from the conserved cysteine through the conserved F or W. D genes are given only for firm matches. Clone sizes are given selectively: once, few, many, or a class where the clone is expanded.

abundance: few; d_gene: TRBD1; j_gene: TRBJ2-7; v_gene: TRBV27; CDR3nt: TGTGCCAGCAGAAGGACAGGGAGTTCCTACGAGCAGTACTTC; CDR3aa: CASRRTGSSYEQYF
abundance: .; d_gene: .; j_gene: TRBJ1-1; v_gene: TRBV7-6; CDR3nt: TGTGCCAGCAGCTTAACAGGTGGGGGGGGCGGAATAGTTGAAGCTTTCTTT; CDR3aa: CASSLTGGGGGIVEAFF
abundance: .; d_gene: .; j_gene: TRBJ2-7; v_gene: TRBV6-6; CDR3nt: TGTGCCAGCAGTTACTTGGTCTCTAGCAGGTCCTACGAGCAGTACTTC; CDR3aa: CASSYLVSSRSYEQYF
abundance: .; d_gene: TRBD1; j_gene: TRBJ2-7; v_gene: TRBV27; CDR3nt: TGTGCCAGCAGTAAGGGGGCTCCCTACGAGCAGTACTTC; CDR3aa: CASSKGAPYEQYF
abundance: many; d_gene: .; j_gene: TRBJ2-1; v_gene: TRBV4-3; CDR3nt: TGCGCCAGCAGCCAAGAACGTGCCAAGTACAATGAGCAGTTCTTC; CDR3aa: CASSQERAKYNEQFF
abundance: few; d_gene: .; j_gene: TRBJ2-3; v_gene: TRBV29-1; CDR3nt: TGCAGCGTTGAAGCCTCCTCGGATACGCAGTATTTT; CDR3aa: CSVEASSDTQYF
abundance: few; d_gene: .; j_gene: TRBJ1-1; v_gene: TRBV2; CDR3nt: TGTGCCAGCAAAATACCAGAACTTAACACTGAAGCTTTCTTT; CDR3aa: CASKIPELNTEAFF
abundance: few; d_gene: .; j_gene: TRBJ2-7; v_gene: TRBV6-6; CDR3nt: TGTGCCAGCAGGGGACTGGACTACGAGCAGTACTTC; CDR3aa: CASRGLDYEQYF
abundance: .; d_gene: .; j_gene: TRBJ2-3; v_gene: TRBV6-1; CDR3nt: TGTGCCAGCAGTGAAGTCAGGGGCTCGGATACGCAGTATTTT; CDR3aa: CASSEVRGSDTQYF
abundance: .; d_gene: TRBD1; j_gene: TRBJ2-4; v_gene: TRBV19; CDR3nt: TGTGCCAGTAGTACATGGACAGGGGGCAGGGAAAACATTCAGTACTTC; CDR3aa: CASSTWTGGRENIQYF
abundance: .; d_gene: .; j_gene: TRBJ2-6; v_gene: TRBV7-9; CDR3nt: TGTGCCAGCAGCTTACTCTGGGGCTCGCCTGGGGCCAACGTCCTGACTTTC; CDR3aa: CASSLLWGSPGANVLTF
abundance: .; d_gene: .; j_gene: TRBJ2-6; v_gene: TRBV6-4; CDR3nt: TGTGCCAGCAGTGCGGACAGCTCTGGGGCCAACGTCCTGACTTTC; CDR3aa: CASSADSSGANVLTF
abundance: .; d_gene: .; j_gene: TRBJ1-1; v_gene: TRBV6-4; CDR3nt: TGTGCCAGCAGTGCCGTCCCGGGACTTGAAGCTTTCTTT; CDR3aa: CASSAVPGLEAFF
abundance: .; d_gene: .; j_gene: TRBJ1-5; v_gene: TRBV7-8; CDR3nt: TGTGCCAGCAGCTTAGTTTCAGGGCATCATCAGCCCCAGCATTTT; CDR3aa: CASSLVSGHHQPQHF
abundance: .; d_gene: .; j_gene: TRBJ1-4; v_gene: TRBV5-1; CDR3nt: TGCGCCAGCAGCTTTTTCCCTGACGGCTATAATGAAAAACTGTTTTTT; CDR3aa: CASSFFPDGYNEKLFF
abundance: .; d_gene: TRBD2; j_gene: TRBJ2-1; v_gene: TRBV4-3; CDR3nt: TGCGCCAGCAGTATAGGACTAGCGGATAACAATGAGCAGTTCTTC; CDR3aa: CASSIGLADNNEQFF
abundance: many; d_gene: .; j_gene: TRBJ2-7; v_gene: TRBV7-8; CDR3nt: TGTGCCAGCAGCCCCCGCCGGACCATAACCTACGAGCAGTACTTC; CDR3aa: CASSPRRTITYEQYF
abundance: .; d_gene: TRBD2; j_gene: TRBJ2-2; v_gene: TRBV27; CDR3nt: TGTGCCAGCAGTGGAATCATGGGACTAGCGGACACCGGGGAGCTGTTTTTT; CDR3aa: CASSGIMGLADTGELFF
abundance: .; d_gene: .; j_gene: TRBJ2-5; v_gene: TRBV7-9; CDR3nt: TGTGCCAGCAGCTTATTCGCCCGGCAAGAGACCCAGTACTTC; CDR3aa: CASSLFARQETQYF
abundance: .; d_gene: .; j_gene: TRBJ1-5; v_gene: TRBV6-5; CDR3nt: TGTGCCAGCAGTTACTCAAAGAATCAGCCCCAGCATTTT; CDR3aa: CASSYSKNQPQHF
abundance: .; d_gene: TRBD2; j_gene: TRBJ2-3; v_gene: TRBV5-6; CDR3nt: TGTGCCAGCAGCTTGGCTTATGGCGGGAGAGAGGCAGATACGCAGTATTTT; CDR3aa: CASSLAYGGREADTQYF
abundance: few; d_gene: TRBD2; j_gene: TRBJ2-1; v_gene: TRBV28; CDR3nt: TGTGCCAGCAGTTTTTCCGCGGGACTACAAAGCTCCTACAATGAGCAGTTCTTC; CDR3aa: CASSFSAGLQSSYNEQFF
abundance: .; d_gene: .; j_gene: TRBJ2-6; v_gene: TRBV29-1; CDR3nt: TGCAGCGTTGGAGGAGGAGACAACTACTCTGGGGCCAACGTCCTGACTTTC; CDR3aa: CSVGGGDNYSGANVLTF
abundance: many; d_gene: .; j_gene: TRBJ1-5; v_gene: TRBV7-9; CDR3nt: TGTGCCAGCAGCCCGGATGGGGTGGCGGGCAATCAGCCCCAGCATTTT; CDR3aa: CASSPDGVAGNQPQHF
abundance: .; d_gene: .; j_gene: TRBJ2-3; v_gene: TRBV2; CDR3nt: TGTGCCAGTAATCCGGACAGCCAAGATACGCAGTATTTT; CDR3aa: CASNPDSQDTQYF
abundance: .; d_gene: .; j_gene: TRBJ2-1; v_gene: TRBV11-2; CDR3nt: TGTGCCAGCAGCTTAGATCGGGACTCCTACAATGAGCAGTTCTTC; CDR3aa: CASSLDRDSYNEQFF
abundance: few; d_gene: .; j_gene: TRBJ1-1; v_gene: TRBV29-1; CDR3nt: TGCAGCGTTGTCCCAGGGAACACTGAAGCTTTCTTT; CDR3aa: CSVVPGNTEAFF
abundance: .; d_gene: .; j_gene: TRBJ1-3; v_gene: TRBV30; CDR3nt: TGTGCCTGGAGTCTGACCGGCTCTGGAAACACCATATATTTT; CDR3aa: CAWSLTGSGNTIYF
abundance: .; d_gene: TRBD1; j_gene: TRBJ1-1; v_gene: TRBV29-1; CDR3nt: TGCAGCGCCGGGACAGGGCCCGACACTGAAGCTTTCTTT; CDR3aa: CSAGTGPDTEAFF
abundance: .; d_gene: TRBD1; j_gene: TRBJ2-7; v_gene: TRBV25-1; CDR3nt: TGTGCCAGCAGTGGGAATGATGACAGGGGAAGGTACGAGCAGTACTTC; CDR3aa: CASSGNDDRGRYEQYF